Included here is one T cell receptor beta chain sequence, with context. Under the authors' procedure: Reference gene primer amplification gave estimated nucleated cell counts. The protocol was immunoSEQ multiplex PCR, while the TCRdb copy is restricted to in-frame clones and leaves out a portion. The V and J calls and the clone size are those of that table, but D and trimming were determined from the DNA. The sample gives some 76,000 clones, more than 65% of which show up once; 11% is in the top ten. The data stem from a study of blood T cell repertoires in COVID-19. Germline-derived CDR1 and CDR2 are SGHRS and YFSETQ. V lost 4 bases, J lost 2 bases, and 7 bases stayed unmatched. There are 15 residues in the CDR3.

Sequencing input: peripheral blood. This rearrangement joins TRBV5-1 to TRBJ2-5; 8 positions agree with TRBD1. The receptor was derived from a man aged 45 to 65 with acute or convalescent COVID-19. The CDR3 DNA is TGCGCCAGCAGCCCAGACAGGGGTGGTCAAGAGACCCAGTACTTC. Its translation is CASSPDRGGQETQYF.